The 5 T cell receptor beta chains reported below all come from one sample, sequenced in a study of T cell changes during pregnancy in multiple sclerosis. Sequencing was performed with immunoSEQ multiplex PCR; in TCRdb, only in-frame clones are kept and a portion is missing. The sample carries about 46,000 clones, about 93% recorded once. The sequences come from CD4+ T cells from peripheral blood mononuclear cells, collected after pregnancy. The receptors shown here come from a female donor with multiple sclerosis, enrolled in a pregnancy study.

The V gene is TRBV6-6, the J gene TRBJ2-3; D possibly corresponds to TRBD2 (5 bases). The V gene's germline CDR1 is MNHNY and CDR2 SVGAGI (reference sequence). The CDR3 is 15 residues long. V was clipped by 6 bases and J by 2 bases, with 15 bases between them. CDR3 DNA: TGTGCCAGCAGGAGGGAGCATACATTCACAGATACGCAGTATTTT. Its translation: CASRREHTFTDTQYF.

The rearrangement joins TRBV15 to TRBJ1-2; D perhaps matches TRBD1 (6 bases). Germline V gene lookup returns CDR1 LNHNV and CDR2 YYDKDF (reference sequence). CDR3 size: 15 residues. Trimming stripped 4 bases from V and 4 bases from J, with 16 bases between. The CDR3 DNA sequence: TGTGCCACCAGCACGCCCCAGGGGACTACCTATGGCTACACCTTC. It translates to CATSTPQGTTYGYTF.

The chain combines TRBV4-2 with TRBJ2-2, with TRBD1 matching 7 bases. Trimming cost V 0 bases and J 4 bases; bases outside gene matches: 5. The CDR3 length is 16 residues. In germline, CDR1 is LGHNA, CDR2 YNFKEQ. DNA for the CDR3: TGTGCCAGCAGCCAAGAGATGACAGGGAGCACCGGGGAGCTGTTTTTT. Protein: CASSQEMTGSTGELFF.

The chain joins TRBV10-2 to TRBJ1-1; 7 positions agree with TRBD1. The CDR3 runs 13 residues. With 3 bases clipped from V and 4 bases from J, the junction kept 2 bases outside the gene matches. Germline V gives CDR1 WSHSY, CDR2 SAAADI. This CDR3 reads CASSDRGSTEAFF. The DNA of the CDR3 is TGCGCCAGCAGTGACAGGGGGAGCACTGAAGCTTTCTTT.

The chain combines TRBV11-2 with TRBJ1-2; 7 bases fit TRBD1. With 5 bases clipped from V and 6 bases from J, the junction kept 9 bases outside the gene matches. This CDR3 has 14 residues. Per germline, CDR1 SGHAT and CDR2 FQNNGV. The DNA of the CDR3 is TGTGCCAGCAGCCCGCACAGGGGTATTGATGGCTACACCTTC. Translation gives CASSPHRGIDGYTF.